These 14 T cell receptor beta chains were sequenced from one sample in a study of blood T cell repertoires in COVID-19. TCRdb's copy holds only in-frame clones and misses some; the assay was immunoSEQ multiplex PCR. The sample has under 200,000 clones; around 86% are singletons. The sequenced material came from peripheral blood. The receptors derive from a young man with acute or convalescent COVID-19.

V gene TRBV4-1 combines with J gene TRBJ1-4; D not certain. The V gene's germline CDR1 is MGHRA and CDR2 YSYEKL. V lost 4 bases, J lost 5 bases, and 17 bases lay in between. The CDR3 sequence is 16 residues long. The CDR3 nucleotides read TGCGCCAGCAGCCCCCTCCCGCCAGTAGCAAATGAAAAACTGTTTTTT. Protein: CASSPLPPVANEKLFF.

The chain employs TRBV7-9 and TRBJ2-1, with 7 bases identical to TRBD1. V lost 7 bases to trimming and J lost 11 bases; unmatched junction nucleotides: 8. Germline assignment: CDR1 SEHNR and CDR2 FQNEAQ (reference sequence). The CDR3 loop spans 12 amino acids. CDR3 sequence (DNA): TGTGCCAGCAACTACAGGGGTAATAAGCAGTTCTTC. It codes for CASNYRGNKQFF.

This clone was picked up a small number of times. This chain connects TRBV27 to TRBJ1-2; 9 bases align to TRBD1. Trimming at V came to 0 bases and at J to 6 bases, leaving 8 bases not matched to a gene. The CDR3 runs 16 residues. Germline CDR1 MNHEY, CDR2 SMNVEV (reference sequence). CDR3 loop: CASSLSGQGFGHGYTF. Written as DNA, the CDR3 is TGTGCCAGCAGTTTATCTGGACAGGGGTTTGGTCATGGCTACACCTTC.

The chain recombines TRBV2 with TRBJ2-7, with 8 positions matching TRBD1. V lost 7 bases, J lost 5 bases, and 13 bases stayed unmatched. The CDR3 spans 15 residues. CDR1 and CDR2 (germline): SNHLY, FYNNEI. The CDR3 DNA follows: TGTGCCAGCACTCAAAGGACAGGGCCCTTCGACGAGCAGTACTTC. This sequence encodes CASTQRTGPFDEQYF.

V usage is TRBV9 and J usage is TRBJ1-1; the D gene is possibly TRBD1 (5 bases). CDR1 is SGDLS and CDR2 is YYNGEE in the germline V gene. This CDR3 is 15 amino acids long. The germline V and J ends were trimmed by 0 bases and 2 bases, with 11 bases remaining between them. The CDR3 DNA reads as TGTGCCAGCAGCGTAGGGGTAGGGGCCAACACTGAAGCTTTCTTT. Encoded protein: CASSVGVGANTEAFF.

This chain links TRBV29-1 with TRBJ2-5, with TRBD1 matching 8 bases. Germline V gene lookup returns CDR1 SQVTM and CDR2 ANQGSEA. The CDR3 contains 14 residues. Trimming took 7 bases from V and 5 from J; bases not matched to a gene: 12. The CDR3: CSAARSGGRETQYF. CDR3 DNA sequence: TGCAGCGCCGCACGTTCAGGGGGCAGGGAGACCCAGTACTTC.

V gene TRBV6-5 combines with J gene TRBJ2-3, with no clear D. The V end was cut by 6 bases, the J end by 4 bases, with 5 bases between. There are 11 residues in the CDR3. Germline loops: CDR1 MNHEY, CDR2 SVGAGI. For the CDR3, the DNA is TGTGCCAGCAGAAGCGCAGATACGCAGTATTTT. Its translation is CASRSADTQYF.

The CDR3 loop is CASSQMPSGDSYEQYF. CDR3 nucleotide sequence: TGTGCCAGCAGCCAGATGCCCAGCGGGGACTCCTACGAGCAGTACTTC. The V gene is TRBV4-2, the J gene TRBJ2-7; TRBD2 matches 7 bases. The CDR3 covers 16 residues. The V gene's germline CDR1 is LGHNA and CDR2 YNFKEQ. J lost 0 bases, V lost 3 bases, and 8 bases had no gene match.

The chain has TRBV7-7 and TRBJ1-5; possible D gene TRBD1, 5 bases. The germline CDR1 and CDR2 sequences are SSHAT and FNYEAQ (reference sequence). The ends were cut back, 0 bases at V and 0 bases at J, with 18 bases in the middle. The CDR3 covers 19 residues. The chain's CDR3 is CASSLARDRGYYSNQPQHF. The CDR3 bases are TGTGCCAGCAGCTTAGCGCGGGATAGGGGTTATTATAGCAATCAGCCCCAGCATTTT. The full variable domain, in which reference TRBV7-7 and TRBJ1-5 provide the parts outside the CDR3, is GAGVSQSPRYKVTKRGQDVTLRCDPISSHATLYWYQQALGQGPEFLTYFNYEAQPDKSGLPSDRFSAERPEGSISTLTIQRTEQRDSAMYRCASSLARDRGYYSNQPQHFGDGTRLSIL.

To note about this clone: At one end the junction does not follow the germline gene, possibly because of a read error. This chain joins TRBV11-2 and TRBJ2-2; 8 positions agree with TRBD1. Germline V gene data show CDR1 as SGHAT and CDR2 as FQNNGV. The CDR3 loop spans 15 amino acids. This chain's CDR3 is CASSLGQEDTGELFF. DNA of the CDR3: TGTGCCAGCAGCCTGGGACAGGAGGACACTGGGGAGCTGTTTTTT.

The genes are TRBV7-8 and TRBJ2-1, with 8 bases identical to TRBD2. This CDR3 spans 16 amino acids. Germline V gene data show CDR1 as SGHVS and CDR2 as FQNEAQ. V shed 7 bases and J 8 bases; nucleotides not matched to a gene: 16. The CDR3 DNA reads as TGTGCCAGCAACAAACGGGGCGGGGGGTTGGACGATGAGCAGTTCTTC. Translation: CASNKRGGGLDDEQFF.

This chain connects TRBV24-1 to TRBJ2-2; maybe TRBD2 (7 bases). V lost 10 bases and J 1 base, leaving 18 bases between the germline ends. CDR1 is KGHDR and CDR2 is SFDVKD in the germline V gene. The CDR3 extends over 16 amino acids. As DNA, the CDR3 is TGTGCCACTGAGAGTGCGGGGGCAATGAACACCGGGGAGCTGTTTTTT. It codes for CATESAGAMNTGELFF.

The gene calls are TRBV28 and TRBJ1-2; D might be TRBD1 (6 bases). V lost 6 bases and J lost 2, with 10 bases in between. Germline V gene sequence: CDR1 MDHEN, CDR2 SYDVKM. The CDR3 runs 13 residues. CDR3: CASSTGLNYGYTF. In DNA, the CDR3 is TGTGCCAGCAGCACAGGGCTCAACTATGGCTACACCTTC.

A few counts support this clone. This chain joins TRBV5-4 and TRBJ2-7, with TRBD2 identical over 8 bases. With V trimmed by 3 bases and J by 3 bases, 8 bases remained unmatched. Germline CDR1 is SGHNT and CDR2 is YYREEE (reference sequence). The CDR3 runs to 15 residues. The CDR3 DNA is TGTGCCAGCAGCTCGACCGGGACTAGAGGCTACGAGCAGTACTTC. Amino acid sequence: CASSSTGTRGYEQYF.